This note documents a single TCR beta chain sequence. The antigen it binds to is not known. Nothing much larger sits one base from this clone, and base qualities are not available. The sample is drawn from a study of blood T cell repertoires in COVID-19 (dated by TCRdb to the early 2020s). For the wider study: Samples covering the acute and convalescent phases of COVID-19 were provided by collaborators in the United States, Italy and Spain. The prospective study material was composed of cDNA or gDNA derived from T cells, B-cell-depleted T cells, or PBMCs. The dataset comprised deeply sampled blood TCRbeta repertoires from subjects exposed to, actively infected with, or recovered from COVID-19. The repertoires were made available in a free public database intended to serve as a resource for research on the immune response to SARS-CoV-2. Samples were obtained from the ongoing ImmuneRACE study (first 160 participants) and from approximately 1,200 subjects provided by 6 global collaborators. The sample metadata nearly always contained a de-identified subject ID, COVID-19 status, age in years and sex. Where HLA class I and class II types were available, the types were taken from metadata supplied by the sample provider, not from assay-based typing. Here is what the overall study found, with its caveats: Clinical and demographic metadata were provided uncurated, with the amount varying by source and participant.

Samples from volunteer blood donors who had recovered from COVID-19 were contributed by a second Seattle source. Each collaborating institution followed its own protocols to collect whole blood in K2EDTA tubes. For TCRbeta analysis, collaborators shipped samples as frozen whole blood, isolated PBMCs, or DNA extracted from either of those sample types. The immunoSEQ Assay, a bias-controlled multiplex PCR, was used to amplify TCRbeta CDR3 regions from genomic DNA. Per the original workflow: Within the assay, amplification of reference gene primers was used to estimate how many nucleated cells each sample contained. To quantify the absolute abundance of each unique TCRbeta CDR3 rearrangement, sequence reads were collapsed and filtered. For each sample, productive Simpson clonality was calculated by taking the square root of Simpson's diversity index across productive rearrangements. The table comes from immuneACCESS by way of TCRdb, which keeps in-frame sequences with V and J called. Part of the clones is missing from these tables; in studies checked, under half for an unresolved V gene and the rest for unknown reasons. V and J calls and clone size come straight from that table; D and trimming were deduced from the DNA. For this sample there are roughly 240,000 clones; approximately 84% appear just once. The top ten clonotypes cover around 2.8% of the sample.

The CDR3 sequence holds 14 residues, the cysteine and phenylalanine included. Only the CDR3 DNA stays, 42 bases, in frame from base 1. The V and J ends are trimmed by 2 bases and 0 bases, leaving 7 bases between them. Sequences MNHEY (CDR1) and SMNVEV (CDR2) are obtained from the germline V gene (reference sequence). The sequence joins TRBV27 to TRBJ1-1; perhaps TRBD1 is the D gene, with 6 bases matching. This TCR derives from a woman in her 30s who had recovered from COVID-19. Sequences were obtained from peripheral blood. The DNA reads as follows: TGTGCCAGCAGTTTAACAGGGATGAACACTGAAGCTTTCTTT. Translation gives CASSLTGMNTEAFF.